The source of this T cell receptor beta chain is a study of shared clonotypes between healthy human individuals. With regard to this clone: The target antigen is unknown.

With unsorted samples, genomic DNA was obtained from tens of millions of PBMCs. Study-level points and caveats: Among donors, the sharing of clonotypes was expected to be influenced by sequencing depth. Specimens sampled were limited to blood, with tissue repertoires likely differing.

The CDR3 contains 16 residues. With 5 bases removed from V and 0 bases from J, the gap between germline ends came to 13 bases. Per germline, CDR1 SEHNR and CDR2 FQNEAQ (reference sequence). Several immunoSEQ plates held equal portions of the genomic DNA taken from each subset. TCRdb keeps only in-frame clones here, not all; method: immunoSEQ multiplex PCR. The data show about 490,000 clones, over 65% seen once. Sample: PBMCs. The chain uses TRBV7-9 and TRBJ1-4; D is uncertain. The clonotype comes from a woman aged 40 to 50 in good health. Some clones in this sample may be carry-over from other donors' samples. CDR3 nucleotide sequence: TGTGCCAGCAGCCGGAGCGCAGAATCAACTAATGAAAAACTGTTTTTT. It specifies CASSRSAESTNEKLFF. Filled out from reference TRBV7-9 and TRBJ1-4, the complete variable domain reads DTGVSQNPRHKITKRGQNVTFRCDPISEHNRLYWYRQTLGQGPEFLTYFQNEAQLEKSRLLSDRFSAERPKGSFSTLEIQRTEQGDSAMYLCASSRSAESTNEKLFFGSGTQLSVL.